This is a list of T cell receptor beta chains from one sample in a study of prognosis after radiotherapy for stage I lung cancer. Each CDR3 protein gets one entry after TCRdb re-called the multiplex PCR reads with MiXCR. The data show roughly 25,000 distinct CDR3 sequences, with 35% to 40% seen just once and around 62% held by the top ten. The sample consisted of PBMCs, taken before or after stereotactic body radiation therapy (not recorded which). All receptors come from a donor over 45 with non-small cell lung cancer. Both conserved end residues are part of each CDR3. The D gene is left open where the match is weak. The listing skips clone size in some rows; elsewhere it reads once, few, many or a size class.

V,D,length,J,size,CDR3,DNA
TRBV11-3,.,13,TRBJ2-1,many,CASGGGNYNEQFF,TGTGCCAGCGGAGGTGGAAACTACAATGAGCAGTTCTTC
TRBV7-9,.,15,TRBJ1-1,many,CASSSGPTMNTEAFF,TGTGCCAGCAGCTCCGGGCCGACCATGAACACTGAAGCTTTCTTT
TRBV5-1,TRBD1,16,TRBJ2-7,.,CASISRDGTVAYEQYF,TGCGCCAGCATCTCCCGCGACGGGACAGTCGCCTACGAGCAGTACTTC
TRBV6-1,.,14,TRBJ2-1,.,CATLGSRSYNEQFF,TGTGCCACCTTGGGAAGTCGGAGCTACAATGAGCAGTTCTTC
TRBV9,.,13,TRBJ2-1,many,CASSFGHSNEQFF,TGTGCCAGCAGCTTTGGACACTCCAATGAGCAGTTCTTC
TRBV6-5,TRBD2,16,TRBJ2-1,many,CASSYRSGRTYNEQFF,TGTGCCAGCAGTTACCGAAGCGGGAGGACCTACAATGAGCAGTTCTTC
TRBV6-9,.,15,TRBJ2-2,.,CASSYTPQCTGELFF,TGTGCCAGCAGTTATACGCCCCAATGCACCGGGGAGCTGTTTTTC
TRBV28,TRBD1,16,TRBJ1-2,once,CASITLTGGSYYGYTF,TGTGCCAGCATAACTCTCACAGGGGGCAGCTACTATGGCTACACCTTC
TRBV6-2/TRBV6-3,TRBD2,15,TRBJ2-2,medium-sized,CAIRRVSGSTGELFF,TGTGCCATCCGAAGAGTTAGCGGGAGTACCGGGGAGCTGTTTTTT
TRBV5-5,.,14,TRBJ2-3,many,CASSLAHSTDTQYF,TGTGCCAGCAGCTTGGCGCATAGCACAGATACGCAGTATTTT
TRBV19,.,13,TRBJ1-3,.,CASSRLEGDTIYF,TGTGCCAGTAGTCGCCTGGAGGGTGACACCATATATTTT
TRBV7-2,TRBD2,14,TRBJ2-7,.,CASRTRAGDYEQYF,TGTGCCAGCAGAACCAGAGCGGGAGACTACGAGCAGTACTTC
TRBV3-1,TRBD1,14,TRBJ2-1,.,CASSPGTAYNEQFF,TGTGCCAGCAGCCCCGGGACAGCATACAATGAGCAGTTCTTC
TRBV5-1,TRBD1,16,TRBJ1-1,many,CASSEGQGIMNTEAFF,TGCGCCAGCAGCGAGGGACAGGGGATCATGAACACTGAAGCTTTCTTT
TRBV6-1,TRBD1,16,TRBJ2-7,many,CASSSRLTGGFDEQYF,TGTGCCAGCAGCTCCCGGTTGACAGGGGGTTTCGACGAGCAGTACTTC
TRBV3-1,.,15,TRBJ2-1,many,CASSQVMGTPVEQFF,TGTGCCAGCAGCCAAGTAATGGGGACCCCGGTTGAGCAGTTCTTC
TRBV20-1,.,13,TRBJ1-3,once,CSAVYSSGNTIYF,TGCAGTGCTGTTTATTCCTCTGGAAACACCATATATTTT
TRBV28,.,12,TRBJ1-2,.,CASKGSVRGYTF,TGTGCCAGCAAGGGGAGCGTAAGGGGCTACACCTTC
TRBV30,TRBD1,14,TRBJ2-7,many,CAWMRTGVPYEQYF,TGTGCCTGGATGCGGACAGGAGTACCCTACGAGCAGTACTTC
TRBV2,TRBD1,16,TRBJ1-1,many,CASARGHLGGNTEAFF,TGTGCCAGCGCCAGGGGGCATTTGGGAGGGAACACTGAAGCTTTCTTT
TRBV19,TRBD1,15,TRBJ2-2,.,CASSSGQGGPGELFF,TGTGCCAGTAGTAGTGGACAGGGGGGGCCCGGGGAGCTGTTTTTT
TRBV5-6,.,13,TRBJ2-5,.,CASSLVWKETQYF,TGTGCCAGCAGCTTGGTCTGGAAAGAGACCCAGTACTTC
TRBV24-1,.,12,TRBJ1-1,many,CATSDLGTEAFF,TGTGCCACCAGTGATTTGGGTACTGAAGCTTTCTTT
TRBV11-2,.,15,TRBJ2-2,many,CASSLFSTPTGELFF,TGTGCCAGCAGCTTATTTTCAACCCCCACCGGGGAGCTGTTTTTT
TRBV7-2,.,13,TRBJ2-1,many,CASSLPTGNEQFF,TGTGCCAGCAGCTTACCGACGGGCAATGAGCAGTTCTTC
TRBV30,.,16,TRBJ2-1,.,CACSAGGGSTYNEQFF,TGTGCCTGCTCAGCTGGAGGGGGGTCGACCTACAATGAGCAGTTCTTC